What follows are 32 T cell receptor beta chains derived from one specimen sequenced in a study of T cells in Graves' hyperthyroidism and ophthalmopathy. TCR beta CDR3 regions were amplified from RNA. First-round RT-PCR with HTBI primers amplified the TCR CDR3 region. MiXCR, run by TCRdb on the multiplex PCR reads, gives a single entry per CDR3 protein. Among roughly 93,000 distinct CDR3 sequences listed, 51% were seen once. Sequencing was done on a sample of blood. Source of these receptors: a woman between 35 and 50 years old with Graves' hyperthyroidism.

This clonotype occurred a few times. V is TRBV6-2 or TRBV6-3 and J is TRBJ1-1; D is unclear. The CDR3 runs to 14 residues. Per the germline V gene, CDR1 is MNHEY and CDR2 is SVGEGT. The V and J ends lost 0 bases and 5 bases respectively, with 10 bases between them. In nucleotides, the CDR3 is TGTGCCAGCAGTTACTCTCAGCGGAGGACTGAAGCTTTCTTT. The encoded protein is CASSYSQRRTEAFF.

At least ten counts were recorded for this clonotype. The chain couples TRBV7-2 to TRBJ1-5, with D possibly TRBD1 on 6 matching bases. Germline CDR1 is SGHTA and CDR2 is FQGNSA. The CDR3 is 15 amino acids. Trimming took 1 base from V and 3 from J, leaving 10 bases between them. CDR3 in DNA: TGTGCCAGCAGCTTAGAACAGGGACTCAATCAGCCCCAGCATTTT. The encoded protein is CASSLEQGLNQPQHF.

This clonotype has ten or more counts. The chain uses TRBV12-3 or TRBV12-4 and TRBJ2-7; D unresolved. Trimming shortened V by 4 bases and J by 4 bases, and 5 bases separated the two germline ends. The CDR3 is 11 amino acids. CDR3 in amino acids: CASSSTYEQYF. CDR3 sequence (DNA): TGTGCCAGCAGTTCCACGTACGAGCAGTACTTC.

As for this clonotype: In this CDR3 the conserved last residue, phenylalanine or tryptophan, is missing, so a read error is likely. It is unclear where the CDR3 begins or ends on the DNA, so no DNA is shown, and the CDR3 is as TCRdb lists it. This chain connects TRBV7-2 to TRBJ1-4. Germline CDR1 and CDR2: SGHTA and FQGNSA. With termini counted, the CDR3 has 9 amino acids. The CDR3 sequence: CASSLVAGP.

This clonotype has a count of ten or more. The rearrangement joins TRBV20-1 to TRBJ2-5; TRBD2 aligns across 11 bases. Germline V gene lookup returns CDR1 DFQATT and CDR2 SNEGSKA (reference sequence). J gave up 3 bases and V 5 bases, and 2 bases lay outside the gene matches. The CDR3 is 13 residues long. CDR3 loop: CSALTSGKETQYF. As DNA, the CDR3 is TGCAGTGCTCTGACTAGCGGGAAAGAGACCCAGTACTTC.

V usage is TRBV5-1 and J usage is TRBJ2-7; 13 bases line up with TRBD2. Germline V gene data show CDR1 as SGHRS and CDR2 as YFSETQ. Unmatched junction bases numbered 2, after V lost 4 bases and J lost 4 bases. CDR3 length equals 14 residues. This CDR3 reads CASSRLAGGYEQYF. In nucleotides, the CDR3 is TGCGCCAGCAGCCGACTAGCGGGAGGTTACGAGCAGTACTTC. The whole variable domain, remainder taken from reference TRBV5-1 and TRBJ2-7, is KAGVTQTPRYLIKTRGQQVTLSCSPISGHRSVSWYQQTPGQGLQFLFEYFSETQRNKGNFPGRFSGRQFSNSRSEMNVSTLELGDSALYLCASSRLAGGYEQYFGPGTRLTVT.

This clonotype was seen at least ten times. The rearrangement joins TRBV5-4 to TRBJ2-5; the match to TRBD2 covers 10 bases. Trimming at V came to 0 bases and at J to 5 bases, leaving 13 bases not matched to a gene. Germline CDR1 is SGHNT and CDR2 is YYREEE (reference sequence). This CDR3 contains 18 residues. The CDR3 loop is CASSLELSWLAGAETQYF. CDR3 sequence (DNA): TGTGCCAGCAGCTTGGAATTATCGTGGCTAGCGGGAGCTGAGACCCAGTACTTC.

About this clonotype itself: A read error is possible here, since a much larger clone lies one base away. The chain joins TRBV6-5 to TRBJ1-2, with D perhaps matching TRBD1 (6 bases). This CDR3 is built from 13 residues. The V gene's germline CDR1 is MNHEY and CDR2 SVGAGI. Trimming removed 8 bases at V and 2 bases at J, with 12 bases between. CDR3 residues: CASLWGQNYGYTF. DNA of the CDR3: TGTGCCAGCTTATGGGGGCAAAACTATGGCTACACCTTC.

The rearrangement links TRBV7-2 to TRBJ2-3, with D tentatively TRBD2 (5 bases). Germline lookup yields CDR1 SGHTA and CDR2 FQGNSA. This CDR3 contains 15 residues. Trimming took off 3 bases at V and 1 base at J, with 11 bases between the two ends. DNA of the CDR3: TGTGCCAGCAGCTTCGGGTCCGGGGGCACAGATACGCAGTATTTT. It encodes CASSFGSGGTDTQYF.

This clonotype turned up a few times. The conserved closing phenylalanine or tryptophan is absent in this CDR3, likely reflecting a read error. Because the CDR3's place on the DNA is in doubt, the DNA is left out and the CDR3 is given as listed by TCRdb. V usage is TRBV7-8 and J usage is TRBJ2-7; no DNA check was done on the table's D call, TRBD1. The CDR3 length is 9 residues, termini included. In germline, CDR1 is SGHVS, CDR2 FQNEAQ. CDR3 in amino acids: CASSLARDR.

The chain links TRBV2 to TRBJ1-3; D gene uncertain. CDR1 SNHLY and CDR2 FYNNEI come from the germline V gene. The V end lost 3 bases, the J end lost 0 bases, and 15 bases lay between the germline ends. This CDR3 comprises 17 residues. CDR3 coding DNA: TGTGCCAGCAGTGAGAGTCGGGTAATCGGCTCTGGAAACACCATATATTTT. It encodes CASSESRVIGSGNTIYF.

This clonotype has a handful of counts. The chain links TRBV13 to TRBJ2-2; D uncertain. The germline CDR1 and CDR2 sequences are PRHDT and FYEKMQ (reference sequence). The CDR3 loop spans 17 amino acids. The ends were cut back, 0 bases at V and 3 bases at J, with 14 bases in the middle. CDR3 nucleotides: TGTGCCAGCAGCTTAGGCCCTGGCAAGTCGGACACCGGGGAGCTGTTTTTT. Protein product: CASSLGPGKSDTGELFF. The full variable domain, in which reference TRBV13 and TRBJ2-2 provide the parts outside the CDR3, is AAGVIQSPRHLIKEKRETATLKCYPIPRHDTVYWYQQGPGQDPQFLISFYEKMQSDKGSIPDRFSAQQFSDYHSELNMSSLELGDSALYFCASSLGPGKSDTGELFFGEGSRLTVL.

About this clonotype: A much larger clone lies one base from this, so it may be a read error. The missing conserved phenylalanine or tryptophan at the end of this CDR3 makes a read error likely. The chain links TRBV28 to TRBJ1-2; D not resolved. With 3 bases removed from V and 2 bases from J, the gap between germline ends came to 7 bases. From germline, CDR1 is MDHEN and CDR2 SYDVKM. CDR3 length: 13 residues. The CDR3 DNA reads TGTGCCAGCAGTTTGACGGTAAACTATGGCTACACCTCC. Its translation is CASSLTVNYGYTS.

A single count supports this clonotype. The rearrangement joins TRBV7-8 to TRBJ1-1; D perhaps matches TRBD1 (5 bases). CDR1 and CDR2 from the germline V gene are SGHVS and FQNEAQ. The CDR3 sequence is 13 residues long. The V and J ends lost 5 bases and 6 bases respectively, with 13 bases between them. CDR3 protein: CASSPTEGSEAFF. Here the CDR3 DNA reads TGTGCCAGCAGCCCGACAGAGGGATCTGAAGCTTTCTTT. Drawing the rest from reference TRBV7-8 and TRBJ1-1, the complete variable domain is GAGVSQSPRYKVAKRGQDVALRCDPISGHVSLFWYQQALGQGPEFLTYFQNEAQLDKSGLPSDRFFAERPEGSVSTLKIQRTQQEDSAVYLCASSPTEGSEAFFGQGTRLTVV.

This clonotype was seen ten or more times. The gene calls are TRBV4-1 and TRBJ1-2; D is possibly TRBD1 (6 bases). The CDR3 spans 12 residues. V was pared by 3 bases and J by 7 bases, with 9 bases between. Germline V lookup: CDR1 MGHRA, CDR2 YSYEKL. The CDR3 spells CASSQAGAGYTF. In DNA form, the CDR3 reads TGCGCCAGCAGCCAGGCAGGGGCTGGCTACACCTTC.

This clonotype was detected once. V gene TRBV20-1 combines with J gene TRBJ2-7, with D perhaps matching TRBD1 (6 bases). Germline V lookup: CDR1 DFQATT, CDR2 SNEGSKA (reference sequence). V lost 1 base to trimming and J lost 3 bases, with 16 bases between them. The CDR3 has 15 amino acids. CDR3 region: CSARGSLGAGYEQYF. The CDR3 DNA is TGCAGTGCTAGAGGATCGTTGGGGGCTGGCTACGAGCAGTACTTC.

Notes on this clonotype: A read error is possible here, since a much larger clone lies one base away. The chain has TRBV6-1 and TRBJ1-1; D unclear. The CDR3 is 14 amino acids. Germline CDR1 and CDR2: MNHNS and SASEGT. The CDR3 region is CASRKTTANTEALF. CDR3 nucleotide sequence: TGTGCCAGCAGAAAAACTACAGCGAACACTGAAGCTCTCTTT.

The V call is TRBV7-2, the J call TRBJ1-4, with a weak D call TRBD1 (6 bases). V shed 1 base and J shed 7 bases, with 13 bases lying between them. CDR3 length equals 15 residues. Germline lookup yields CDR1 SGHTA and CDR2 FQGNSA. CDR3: CASSLGGAGGEKLFF. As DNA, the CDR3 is TGTGCCAGCAGCTTAGGGGGGGCTGGGGGTGAAAAACTGTTTTTT.

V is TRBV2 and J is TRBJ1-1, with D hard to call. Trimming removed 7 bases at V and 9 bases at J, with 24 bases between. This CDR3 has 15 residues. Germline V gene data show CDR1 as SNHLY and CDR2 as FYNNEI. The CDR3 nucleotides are TGTGCCAGCATCAGAAGAGACTTTTTTTTAGCAAAAGCTTTCTTT. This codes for CASIRRDFFLAKAFF.

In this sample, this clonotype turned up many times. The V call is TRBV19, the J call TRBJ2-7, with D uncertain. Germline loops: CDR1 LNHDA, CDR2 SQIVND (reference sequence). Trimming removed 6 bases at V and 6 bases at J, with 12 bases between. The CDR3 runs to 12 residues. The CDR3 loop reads CASSLGRGEQYF. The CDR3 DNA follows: TGTGCCAGTAGCCTCGGAAGAGGCGAGCAGTACTTC.

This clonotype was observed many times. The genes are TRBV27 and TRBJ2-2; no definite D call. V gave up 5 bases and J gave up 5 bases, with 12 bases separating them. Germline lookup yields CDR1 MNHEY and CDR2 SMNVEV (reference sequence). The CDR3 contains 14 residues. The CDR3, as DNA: TGTGCCAGCAGTCTACGTTGGGTAACCGGGGAGCTGTTTTTT. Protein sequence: CASSLRWVTGELFF.

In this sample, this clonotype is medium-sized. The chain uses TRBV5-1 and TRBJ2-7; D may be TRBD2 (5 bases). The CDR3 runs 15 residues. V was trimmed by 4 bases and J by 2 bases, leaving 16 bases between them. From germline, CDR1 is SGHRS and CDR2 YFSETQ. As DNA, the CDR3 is TGCGCCAGCAGCCAAAGCGGCCCCCCGACCTACGAGCAGTACTTC. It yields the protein CASSQSGPPTYEQYF.

The CDR3 reads CATSRDSARGYTF. CDR3 bases: TGTGCCACCAGCAGAGATTCGGCGCGGGGCTACACCTTC. The chain is built from TRBV15 and TRBJ1-2; D remains unclear. Germline V gene data show CDR1 as LNHNV and CDR2 as YYDKDF (reference sequence). V was trimmed by 0 bases and J by 8 bases, leaving 10 bases between them. The CDR3 sequence is 13 residues long.

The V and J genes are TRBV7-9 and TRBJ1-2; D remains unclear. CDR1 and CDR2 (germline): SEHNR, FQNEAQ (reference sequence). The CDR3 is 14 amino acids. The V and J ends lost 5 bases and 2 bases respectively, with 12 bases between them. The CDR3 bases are TGTGCCAGCAGCCTTCTGGACCAGAACTATGGCTACACCTTC. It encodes CASSLLDQNYGYTF.

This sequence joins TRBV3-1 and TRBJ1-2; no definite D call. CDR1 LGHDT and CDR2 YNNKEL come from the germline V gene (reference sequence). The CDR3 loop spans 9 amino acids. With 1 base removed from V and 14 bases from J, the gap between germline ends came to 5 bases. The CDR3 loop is CASSQGITF. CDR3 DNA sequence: TGTGCCAGCAGCCAAGGGATTACCTTC.

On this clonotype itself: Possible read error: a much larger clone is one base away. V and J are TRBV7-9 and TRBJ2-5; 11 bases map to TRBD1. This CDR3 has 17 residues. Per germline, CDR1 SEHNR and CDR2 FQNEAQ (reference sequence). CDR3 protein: CASSSRDRGIGEETRYF. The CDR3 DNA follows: TGTGCCAGCAGCTCGAGGGACAGGGGGATAGGGGAAGAGACCCGGTACTTC.

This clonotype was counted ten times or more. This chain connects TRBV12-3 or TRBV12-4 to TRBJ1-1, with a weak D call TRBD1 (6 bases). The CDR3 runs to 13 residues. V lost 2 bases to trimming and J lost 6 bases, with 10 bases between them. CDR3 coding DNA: TGTGCCAGCAGTTTACGACAGGAGGCTGAAGCTTTCTTT. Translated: CASSLRQEAEAFF.

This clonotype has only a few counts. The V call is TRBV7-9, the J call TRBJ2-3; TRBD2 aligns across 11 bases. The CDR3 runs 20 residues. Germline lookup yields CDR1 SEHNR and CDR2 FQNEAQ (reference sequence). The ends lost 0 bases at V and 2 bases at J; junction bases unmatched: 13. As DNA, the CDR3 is TGTGCCAGCAGCTTAGCGTATAGGGGGACTAGCGGACGGTACACAGATACGCAGTATTTT. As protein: CASSLAYRGTSGRYTDTQYF.

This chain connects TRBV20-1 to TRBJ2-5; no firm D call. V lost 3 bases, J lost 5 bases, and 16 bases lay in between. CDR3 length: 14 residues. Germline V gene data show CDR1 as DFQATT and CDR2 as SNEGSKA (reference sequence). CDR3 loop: CSASAGGERETQYF. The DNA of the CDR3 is TGCAGTGCTAGCGCCGGTGGGGAACGCGAGACCCAGTACTTC.

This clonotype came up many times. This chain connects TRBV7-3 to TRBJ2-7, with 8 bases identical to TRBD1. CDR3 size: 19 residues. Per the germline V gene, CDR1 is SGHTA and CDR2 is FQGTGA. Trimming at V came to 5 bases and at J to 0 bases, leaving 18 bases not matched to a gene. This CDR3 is CASSPTGTGPLGSSYEQYF. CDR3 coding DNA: TGTGCCAGCAGCCCTACCGGGACAGGCCCCCTCGGGAGCTCCTACGAGCAGTACTTC.

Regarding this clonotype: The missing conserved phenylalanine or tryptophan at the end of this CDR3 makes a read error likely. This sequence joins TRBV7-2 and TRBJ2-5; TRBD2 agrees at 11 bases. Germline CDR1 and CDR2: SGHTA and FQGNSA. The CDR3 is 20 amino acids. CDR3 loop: CASWKTALWTSGRPQETQYL. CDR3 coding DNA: TGCGCCAGCTGGAAGACGGCTTTATGGACTAGCGGGCGACCTCAAGAGACCCAGTACCTC.

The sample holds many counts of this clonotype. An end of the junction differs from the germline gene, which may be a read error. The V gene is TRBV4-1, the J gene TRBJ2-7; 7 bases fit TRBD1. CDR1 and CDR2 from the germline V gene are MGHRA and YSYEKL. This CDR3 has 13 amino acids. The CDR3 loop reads CASSRDSSYEQYF. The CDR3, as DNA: TGTGCCAGCAGTCGGGACAGCTCCTACGAGCAGTACTTC.